This is a list of T cell receptor beta chains from one sample in a study of blood T cell repertoires in COVID-19. TCRdb keeps only in-frame clones here, not all; method: immunoSEQ multiplex PCR. Of roughly 190,000 clones detected, approximately 90% appear once; the ten largest clones hold 6%. The material sequenced was peripheral blood. The receptors stem from a man aged 40-49 years with active or convalescent COVID-19. Each CDR3 is given with its conserved first and last residue. Each record gives: D gene, V gene, CDR3 length, J gene, clone size, CDR3 DNA, CDR3 protein. The D gene is left open where the match is weak. A clone size is listed for some rows: how often the clone was seen (once, few, many), or a class if it is expanded.

>.|TRBV6-1|16|TRBJ1-5|few
TGTGCCAGCAGTGTCATGGCACGGGTAAGCAATCAGCCCCAGCATTTT
CASSVMARVSNQPQHF
>.|TRBV4-1|14|TRBJ1-2|.
TGCGCCAGCAGCCCGCGGGCGTTTTATGATGGCTACACCTTC
CASSPRAFYDGYTF
>TRBD1|TRBV7-9|17|TRBJ1-4|.
TGTGCCAGCAGTTTTTCCAGGGGGCCGGGAACTAATGAAAAACTGTTTTTT
CASSFSRGPGTNEKLFF
>.|TRBV21-1|15|TRBJ2-3|.
TGTGCCAGCAGCAAAGGGGCAGGGCGCACAGATACGCAGTATTTT
CASSKGAGRTDTQYF
>TRBD1|TRBV6-1|19|TRBJ2-6|.
TGTGCCAGCAGTGAGCCGACAGGGGGTCATTACTCTGGGGCCAACGTCCTGACTTTC
CASSEPTGGHYSGANVLTF
>.|TRBV6-5|12|TRBJ2-3|.
TGTGCCAGCATACGGGAGTTAGATACGCAGTATTTT
CASIRELDTQYF
>.|TRBV30|15|TRBJ1-5|.
TGTGCCTGGAGTTCACCGGGGAAGTACAATCAGCCCCAGCATTTT
CAWSSPGKYNQPQHF
>.|TRBV5-1|13|TRBJ2-7|.
TGCGCCAGCAGCCCAAGGGCAGGGTCCACTTCGTACTTC
CASSPRAGSTSYF
>TRBD1|TRBV6-1|16|TRBJ1-3|.
TGTGCCAGCAGTGTTGATACGACAGGGACTGGAAACACCATATATTTT
CASSVDTTGTGNTIYF
>TRBD2|TRBV19|16|TRBJ2-5|.
TGTGCCAGTAGCCCTTCAGAAAGCGGGGATATAGAGACCCAGTACTTC
CASSPSESGDIETQYF
>.|TRBV4-3|16|TRBJ2-3|.
TGCGCCAGCAGCCAAGGGGGCAGTAAAAGCACAGATACGCAGTATTTT
CASSQGGSKSTDTQYF
>.|TRBV3-1/TRBV3-2|14|TRBJ1-5|few
TGTGCCAGCAGCCAGAGACCCGGGGATCAGCCCCAGCATTTT
CASSQRPGDQPQHF
>TRBD1|TRBV28|14|TRBJ1-5|.
TGTGCCAGTCGACAGGGGTTTAGCAATCAGCCCCAGCATTTT
CASRQGFSNQPQHF